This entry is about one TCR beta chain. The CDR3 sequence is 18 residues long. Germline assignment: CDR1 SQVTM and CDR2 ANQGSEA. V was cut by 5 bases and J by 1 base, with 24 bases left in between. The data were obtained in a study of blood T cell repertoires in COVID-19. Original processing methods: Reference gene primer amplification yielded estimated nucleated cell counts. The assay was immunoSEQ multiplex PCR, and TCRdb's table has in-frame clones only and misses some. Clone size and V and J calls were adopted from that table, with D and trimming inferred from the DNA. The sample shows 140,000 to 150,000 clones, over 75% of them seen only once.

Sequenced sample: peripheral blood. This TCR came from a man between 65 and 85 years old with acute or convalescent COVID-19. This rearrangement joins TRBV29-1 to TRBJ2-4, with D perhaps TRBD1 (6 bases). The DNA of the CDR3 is TGCAGCGTTCCGGGACACTCGACGTCAACGGGGGCCAAAAACATTCAGTACTTC. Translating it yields CSVPGHSTSTGAKNIQYF.